The source of this TCR beta chain is a study of regulatory T cells in long-lasting Graves disease. Regarding the study as a whole: There were preferences for TRBV28, TRBJ1-2 and TRBJ2-5 in persistent disease.

Time point noted: newly diagnosed GD, antithyroid drugs for less than 3 months. RNA from PBMCs was the source of the TCR library. Researchers made TCR beta libraries by using iRepertoire HTBI primers and running Arm-PCR on CDR3 regions. In TCRdb, the multiplex PCR reads were re-called with MiXCR into one record per CDR3 protein. The sample holds 400,000 to 550,000 distinct CDR3 sequences, about 17% seen once. The V segment lost 8 bases and the J segment 0 bases; nucleotides outside the gene matches: 5. The CDR3 has 14 amino acids. CDR1 is MDHEN and CDR2 is SYDVKM in the germline V gene. The sample holds a few counts of this clonotype. What it binds is unknown. The same sample was also studied in work on T cells in Graves' hyperthyroidism and ophthalmopathy. This second report adds: The HTBI set primed first-round TCR CDR3 RT-PCR.

This chain uses TRBV28 with TRBJ2-3, with 7 bases fitting TRBD1. The TCR originated in a woman aged 18-29 years with Graves disease. This sample comprised peripheral blood mononuclear cells (PBMCs), obtained at new diagnosis, from a patient treated with antithyroid drugs. This chain's CDR3 is CASEPGQSTDTQYF. In DNA form, the CDR3 reads TGTGCCAGCGAGCCGGGACAGAGCACAGATACGCAGTATTTT.